This TCR beta chain was sequenced during a study of Ad26.COV2.S vaccination and SARS-CoV-2 variants. Study as a whole: Donor got 5x10^10 or 1x10^11 viral particles of Ad26.COV2.S. Study conclusions and caveats: Greater spike-specific TCR breadth was seen in vaccine recipients than in placebo recipients. Responses of T cells in total may have been underestimated by the TCR breadth and depth analyses. After vaccination, substantial breadth of spike-specific CD8+ and CD4+ responses was reported.

Here immunoSEQ multiplex PCR was the method, and the copy in TCRdb shows in-frame clones only, minus some. The sample records about 370,000 clones, less than 90% being singletons. CDR3 length: 12 amino acids. V shed 5 bases and J shed 4 bases, with 5 bases lying between them. CDR1 KGHDR and CDR2 SFDVKD come from the germline V gene. Stated treatment: 19 received Ad26.COV2.S at low or high dose, single or two shots; roughly five received placebo; per-sample allocation not given. It was on day 63 after the first vaccine or placebo injection that samples were taken. This clone occurred once. Its antigen is unidentified.

This sequence was found in a person aged 18-60 years who received the Ad26.COV2.S COVID-19 vaccine or a placebo. The starting material was peripheral blood, obtained in a trial of Ad26.COV2.S vaccine versus placebo. V and J are TRBV24-1 and TRBJ1-5; D call uncertain. This chain's CDR3 is CATSGTNQPQHF. DNA of the CDR3: TGTGCCACCAGTGGGACGAATCAGCCCCAGCATTTT.